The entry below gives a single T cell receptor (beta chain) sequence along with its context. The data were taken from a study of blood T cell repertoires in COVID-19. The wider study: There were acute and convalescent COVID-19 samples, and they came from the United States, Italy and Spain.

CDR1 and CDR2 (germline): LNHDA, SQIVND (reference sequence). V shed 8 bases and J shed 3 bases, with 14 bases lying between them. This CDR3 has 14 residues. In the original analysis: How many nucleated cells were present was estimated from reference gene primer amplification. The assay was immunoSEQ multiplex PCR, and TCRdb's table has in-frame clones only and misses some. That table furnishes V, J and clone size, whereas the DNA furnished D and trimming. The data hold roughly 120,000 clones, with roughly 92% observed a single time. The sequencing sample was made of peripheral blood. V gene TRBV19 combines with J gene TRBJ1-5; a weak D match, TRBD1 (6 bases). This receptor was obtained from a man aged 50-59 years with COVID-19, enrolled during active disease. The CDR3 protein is CASGRQGSNQPQHF. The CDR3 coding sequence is TGTGCCAGTGGTCGGCAGGGGTCCAATCAGCCCCAGCATTTT.